A single count supports the clone carrying this TCR beta chain. This sample stems from a study of cytomegalovirus exposure and HLA in healthy donors. 60 Vbeta and 13 Jbeta primers were used in PCR. Libraries were prepared by immunoSEQ multiplex PCR; TCRdb keeps only in-frame clonotypes and omits some of them. The sample includes some 140,000 clones, roughly three quarters of them seen just once. The sequencing input was PBMCs. The source of this sequence is a young man in good health and CMV-seronegative.

CDR3 coding DNA: TGTGCCAGCAGACAGGGTGAATGGACCGGGGAGCTGTTTTTT. Protein: CASRQGEWTGELFF. The rearrangement joins TRBV6-1 to TRBJ2-2, with D perhaps matching TRBD1 (6 bases). This CDR3 spans 14 amino acids. CDR1 MNHNS and CDR2 SASEGT come from the germline V gene. V lost 6 bases and J lost 5, with 13 bases in between.